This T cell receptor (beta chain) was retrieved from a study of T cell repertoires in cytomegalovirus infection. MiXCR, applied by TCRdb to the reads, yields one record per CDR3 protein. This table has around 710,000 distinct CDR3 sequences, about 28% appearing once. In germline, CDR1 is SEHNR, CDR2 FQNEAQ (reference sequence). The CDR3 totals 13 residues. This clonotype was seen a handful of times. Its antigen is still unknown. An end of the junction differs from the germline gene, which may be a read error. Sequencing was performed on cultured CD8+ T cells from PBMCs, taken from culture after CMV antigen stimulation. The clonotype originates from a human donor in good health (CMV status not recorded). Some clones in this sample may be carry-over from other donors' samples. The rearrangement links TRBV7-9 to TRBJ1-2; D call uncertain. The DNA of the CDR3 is TGTGCCAGCAGCTCCATATCGGGTGGTGCGCACCTCTTC. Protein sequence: CASSSISGGAHLF.